The 16 T cell receptor beta chains reported below all come from one sample, sequenced in a study of T cell changes during pregnancy in multiple sclerosis (dated by TCRdb to about 2019). Libraries came from the immunoSEQ multiplex PCR assay. What TCRdb holds here is the immuneACCESS table cut down to in-frame rearrangements. Part of the clones is not present; checked against another copy, under half of the missing clones reflect an unresolved V gene, and the others are unexplained. The sample table shows 100,000 or so clones, and roughly 90% are seen once. The top ten clones comprise around 2.1% of the sample. The source material was peripheral blood, sampled after pregnancy. These TCRs come from a female donor with multiple sclerosis, enrolled in a pregnancy study.

This chain joins TRBV30 and TRBJ1-5, with D possibly TRBD1 on 6 matching bases. There are 15 residues in the CDR3. The germline CDR1 and CDR2 sequences are GTSNPN and SVGIG (reference sequence). Deletions cut 5 bases from V and 3 bases from J, with 17 bases between. The CDR3 loop is CAWDNSGEINQPQHF. The CDR3 DNA is TGTGCCTGGGATAATTCAGGGGAGATCAATCAGCCCCAGCATTTT.

The CDR3 is CASSPYRDRTNYGYTF. CDR3 sequence (DNA): TGTGCCAGCAGCCCCTATCGGGACAGGACTAACTATGGCTACACCTTC. V gene TRBV11-2 combines with J gene TRBJ1-2; 8 bases match TRBD1. The CDR3 has 16 amino acids. Losses at the gene ends were 5 bases for V and 0 bases for J; bases not matched to a gene: 8. Germline V gene data show CDR1 as SGHAT and CDR2 as FQNNGV.

This clone has more than one count but fewer than ten. This chain links TRBV9 with TRBJ2-1; TRBD1 is a possible D gene (6 bases). Germline CDR1 SGDLS, CDR2 YYNGEE. Trimming removed 6 bases from V and 6 bases from J, with 13 bases in between. The CDR3 has 13 amino acids. The CDR3 bases are TGTGCCAGCAATCCACTAGGGGGCAATGAGCAGTTCTTC. Translating it yields CASNPLGGNEQFF.

The chain combines TRBV4-3 with TRBJ2-6, with 9 bases lining up with TRBD2. Germline V gene data show CDR1 as LGHNA and CDR2 as YSLEER. V lost 2 bases and J lost 0; bases outside the gene matches: 5. The CDR3 is made up of 18 amino acids. CDR3 sequence reads: CASSQRLAANSGANVLTF. The CDR3 DNA is TGCGCCAGCAGCCAACGACTAGCGGCGAACTCTGGGGCCAACGTCCTGACTTTC.

The CDR3 coding sequence is TGTGCCAGCAGGCTCAGGGTTAATTCACCCCTCCACTTT. Translation: CASRLRVNSPLHF. This chain links TRBV2 with TRBJ1-6; a weak D match, TRBD1 (5 bases). The germline V gene has CDR1 SNHLY and CDR2 FYNNEI. This CDR3 has 13 amino acids. V gave up 6 bases and J gave up 6 bases, with 9 bases separating them.

The chain links TRBV10-3 to TRBJ2-7; TRBD1 agrees at 8 bases. From germline, CDR1 is ENHRY and CDR2 SYGVKD. This CDR3 spans 13 amino acids. V lost 10 bases and J lost 5; bases outside the gene matches: 10. The CDR3 nucleotides are TGTGCCAGCACTTCGGACAGGGAAGACGAGCAGTACTTC. Protein: CASTSDREDEQYF.

The chain links TRBV5-1 to TRBJ2-3, with 9 bases lining up with TRBD2. This CDR3 comprises 16 residues. V shed 2 bases, J shed 6 bases, and the junction held 10 bases outside the gene matches. Germline CDR1 and CDR2: SGHRS and YFSETQ. The CDR3 protein is CASSFPSGVSRDTQYF. The CDR3 coding sequence is TGCGCCAGCAGCTTCCCTAGCGGGGTTTCAAGGGATACGCAGTATTTT.

V usage is TRBV25-1 and J usage is TRBJ2-2; D is uncertain. V lost 4 bases to trimming and J lost 4 bases, with 7 bases between them. This CDR3 contains 13 residues. CDR1 and CDR2 (germline): MGHDK, SYGVNS. The CDR3 loop reads CASSGHTTGELFF. Here the CDR3 DNA reads TGTGCCAGCAGTGGGCATACCACCGGGGAGCTGTTTTTT.

This clone was found once. The CDR3 DNA sequence: TGCAGTGCGTCGGGGTCGGGAGAGCAGTACTTC. Translated, it gives CSASGSGEQYF. The chain carries TRBV20-1 and TRBJ2-7; perhaps TRBD2 as D (5 bases). With 6 bases removed from V and 7 bases from J, the gap between germline ends came to 13 bases. Germline CDR1 is DFQATT and CDR2 is SNEGSKA (reference sequence). The CDR3 totals 11 residues.

V gene TRBV11-3 combines with J gene TRBJ2-6, with TRBD2 matching 8 bases. This CDR3 is built from 16 residues. Trimming cost V 5 bases and J 0 bases; bases outside gene matches: 3. Germline V CDR1 and CDR2: SGHNT, YENEEA. As DNA, the CDR3 is TGTGCCAGCAGCCGGGGGGGCAACTCTGGGGCCAACGTCCTGACTTTC. Encoded protein: CASSRGGNSGANVLTF.

The chain combines TRBV11-2 with TRBJ2-1, with 7 bases lining up with TRBD2. The CDR3 covers 16 residues. J was trimmed by 7 bases and V by 1 base; bases with no gene match: 10. Germline values: CDR1 SGHAT, CDR2 FQNNGV. The CDR3 nucleotides read TGTGCCAGCAGCTTAGGGACTAGGACTCGTCATAATGAGCAGTTCTTC. Translating gives CASSLGTRTRHNEQFF.

The chain couples TRBV27 to TRBJ2-1; 7 nucleotides match TRBD2. CDR1 MNHEY and CDR2 SMNVEV come from the germline V gene (reference sequence). J gave up 9 bases and V 2 bases, and 10 bases lay outside the gene matches. The CDR3 contains 15 residues. The CDR3 loop is CASSLDGGGPGEQFF. CDR3 nucleotide sequence: TGTGCCAGCAGTTTAGATGGGGGAGGGCCCGGTGAGCAGTTCTTC.

This chain connects TRBV6-4 to TRBJ2-2; D unclear. V was clipped by 6 bases and J by 0 bases, with 5 bases between them. The CDR3 loop spans 13 amino acids. Germline loops: CDR1 MRHNA, CDR2 SNTAGT. The CDR3 region has the DNA TGTGCCAGCAGCAGTTCGAACACCGGGGAGCTGTTTTTT. Translated: CASSSSNTGELFF.

This clone was observed once. This chain joins TRBV5-8 and TRBJ2-1; a possible D gene is TRBD2 (6 bases). Trimming shortened V by 1 base and J by 2 bases, and 13 bases separated the two germline ends. The CDR3 runs 16 residues. Germline V gene sequence: CDR1 SGHTS, CDR2 YDEGEE. CDR3 protein: CASSLLGGSPYNEQFF. Here the CDR3 DNA reads TGTGCCAGCAGCTTGCTTGGGGGGAGCCCCTACAATGAGCAGTTCTTC.

This sequence joins TRBV19 and TRBJ2-3; D may be TRBD1 (6 bases). The V gene's germline CDR1 is LNHDA and CDR2 SQIVND (reference sequence). Trimming cost V 2 bases and J 4 bases, with 19 bases left between them. The CDR3 covers 17 residues. The DNA for the CDR3 is TGTGCCAGTAGTATAAGGCAGGGGAGCACAGTGGCAGATACGCAGTATTTT. Its translation is CASSIRQGSTVADTQYF.

This rearrangement joins TRBV14 to TRBJ2-7; tentatively, D is TRBD2 (6 bases). There are 15 residues in the CDR3. Germline-derived CDR1 and CDR2 are SGHDN and FVKESK. Trimming removed 4 bases at V and 0 bases at J, with 13 bases between. This CDR3 reads CASSLRSGRSYEQYF. CDR3 DNA: TGTGCCAGCAGCCTCCGTAGCGGCCGCTCCTACGAGCAGTACTTC.